These T cell receptor beta chains were read from a single sample in a study of early T cells in non-severe SARS-CoV-2 infection. A single record per CDR3 protein comes from TCRdb applying MiXCR to the 5' RACE reads. In the table there are 50,000 to 70,000 distinct CDR3 sequences, 6.5% to 8.5% of which are singletons. Sample: whole blood. These receptors all stem from an adult who was a healthcare worker with PCR-confirmed SARS-CoV-2 infection or an uninfected control (not recorded which). Both conserved end residues are part of each CDR3. Rows give clone size only sometimes, using once, few, many, or a class for an expanded clone.

TRBV12-3/TRBV12-4	many	TRBJ1-1	CASSPGQAATEAFF
TRBV15	.	TRBJ2-1	CATSRDLTGSYNEQFF
TRBV6-1	many	TRBJ1-5	CASSADQLSNQPQHF
TRBV6-1	many	TRBJ2-3	CASRTGTSGSDTQYF
TRBV7-2	medium-sized	TRBJ2-3	CASSSPPGETQYF
TRBV6-6	.	TRBJ2-1	CASTFGADLGLAASYNEQFF
TRBV9	many	TRBJ2-5	CASSVRGEETQYF
TRBV5-4	many	TRBJ2-1	CASSQTSSSYNEQFF
TRBV27	few	TRBJ2-1	CASTEGTGGYNEQFF
TRBV28	few	TRBJ2-7	CASSLRGIEQYF
TRBV15	.	TRBJ2-7	CATSNGRSYEQYF
TRBV29-1	few	TRBJ2-7	CSVLDRETYEQYF
TRBV5-1	few	TRBJ2-1	CASSYPLAGGSYNEQFF
TRBV29-1	many	TRBJ2-6	CSVLRDSSGANVLTF
TRBV10-3	.	TRBJ2-7	CAISHQSGEQYF
TRBV7-3	many	TRBJ2-6	CASSRGGASGANVLTF
TRBV29-1	many	TRBJ2-7	CSVTGTGDPYEQYF
TRBV29-1	few	TRBJ1-4	CSVEDLRAPGEKLFF
TRBV7-6	few	TRBJ2-5	CASSSGGGQETQYF
TRBV7-2	many	TRBJ2-1	CASSLRAAPYEQFF
TRBV10-3	many	TRBJ2-7	CAISESWQGTYEQYF
TRBV28	.	TRBJ2-3	CASSLGMTGTQYF
TRBV28	.	TRBJ2-7	CASSSQGGGSYEQYF
TRBV4-1	.	TRBJ2-1	CASSQPPPGLAGGVQFF
TRBV28	few	TRBJ2-6	CASSGTGSGANVLTF
TRBV29-1	many	TRBJ2-1	CSVTTPGRVDEQFF
TRBV20-1	few	TRBJ2-3	CSASGVPLATDTQYF
TRBV18	few	TRBJ1-1	CATSWGRGTEAFF
TRBV7-8	few	TRBJ1-1	CASSSRTDHTEAFF
TRBV19	.	TRBJ2-2	CASSIQGANTGELFF
TRBV24-1	few	TRBJ2-2	CATSDLRQNTGELFF
TRBV2	medium-sized	TRBJ2-1	CASTLGASGRENEQFF
TRBV3-1	many	TRBJ2-3	CASSIQGQGASDTQYF
TRBV30	few	TRBJ2-4	CAWSQGAGGPKNIQYF
TRBV20-1	.	TRBJ1-1	CSAAYLTVNTEAFF
TRBV5-1	.	TRBJ1-4	CASSLWGQGATNEKLFF
TRBV6-1	many	TRBJ2-7	CASSPRGGGEQYF
TRBV29-1	.	TRBJ2-5	CSVGGPGGTGNF
TRBV18	many	TRBJ1-1	CASSPLTEAFF
TRBV19	many	TRBJ2-5	CASSIRTSSQETQYF
TRBV12-3/TRBV12-4	few	TRBJ2-1	CASSLSPNNEQFF